One T cell receptor (beta chain) is described in this entry. No antigen is known for it. The sample holds no much larger clone one base away, and base qualities are not on file. This sample was included in a study of OX40 agonist ivuxolimab in advanced cancers. Study-level background: Ivuxolimab, which targeted the costimulatory receptor OX40 (CD134), was an agonistic, fully human IgG2 monoclonal antibody. Intravenous ivuxolimab was administered to patients every 2 weeks at six dose levels: 0.01, 0.1, 0.3, 1.5, 3 and 10 mg/kg. Of the roughly 52 dose-escalation patients, hepatocellular carcinoma was present in approximately 20, melanoma in around 15, renal cell carcinoma in 9 and head and neck cancer in 9. A male proportion of roughly 80% and a mean age of approximately 58 years, ranging from about 20 to 79, were recorded for the dose-escalation cohort. Patients were allowed to have had prior anti-PD-1, anti-PD-L1 or anti-CTLA-4 therapy, and more than 35% of the dose-escalation patients had been treated with checkpoint inhibitors. Partial responses occurred in three dose-escalation patients, of whom one had hepatocellular carcinoma and two had cutaneous melanoma. Peripheral TCRbeta sequencing aimed to test whether ivuxolimab altered TCR sequence diversity and caused clonal T-cell expansion. The paper covers the monotherapy dose-escalation part of the phase I ivuxolimab trial, which included N ≈ 50 patients. Results and caveats for the whole study, not just this receptor: After ivuxolimab, more expanded clones were found on average in CD8+ T cells than in CD4+ T cells. In partial responders in the 0.1-3.0 mg/kg groups, normalized peripheral clonal expansion was found to be among the lowest, especially among CD8+ T cells. The antigen specificity of the clonally expanded peripheral T cells was not determined. At doses from 0.1 to 3.0 mg/kg, clonal expansion was seen in both CD4+ and CD8+ blood T cells between baseline and week 6. Low levels of normalized T-cell clonal expansion were also seen in some nonresponding patients.

Genomic DNA was extracted from sorted cells for sequencing of the TCRbeta CDR3 region. The immunoSEQ Assay was used to sequence the TCRbeta CDR3 regions. The clones in this table, taken by TCRdb from immuneACCESS, are in-frame only. Not every clone is retained; where verified, under half of the shortfall comes from an unresolved V gene, and the cause of the rest is unknown. A total of some 61,000 clones appear in this sample, about nine tenths of them only once. The ten top clones hold approximately 5% of the sample. Patients with autoimmune disease history or receiving systemic immunosuppression were excluded from the trial. Peripheral blood for TCR sequencing was collected from all dose cohorts at baseline, on cycle 4 day 1, and on cycle 7 day 1. The samples were drawn from a first-in-human, open-label, multicenter phase I dose-escalation trial of ivuxolimab. The trial enrolled adults with locally advanced or metastatic head and neck squamous cell, hepatocellular, melanoma or renal cell carcinoma. Before TCR sequencing, CD4+ T cells and CD8+ T cells from peripheral blood were sorted into separate populations.

CDR1 is given as MGHRA and CDR2 as YSYEKL, both from the germline V gene. V is cut by 3 bases and J by 6 bases, and the space between the germline ends is 12 bases. From the cysteine through the phenylalanine, the CDR3 covers 14 amino acids. The only DNA kept is the CDR3, 42 bases in frame from the first base. The sequence derives from an adult with an advanced solid tumor such as melanoma, head and neck, liver or kidney cancer. Sample: CD4+ or CD8+ T cells sorted from blood, taken in a trial of the OX40 agonist ivuxolimab. The chain is assembled from TRBV4-1 and TRBJ2-1; the D gene is perhaps TRBD2, on 5 matching bases. The DNA sequence reads TGCGCCAGCAGCCAGAGCGGACCTCCCAATGAGCAGTTCTTC. This encodes CASSQSGPPNEQFF.